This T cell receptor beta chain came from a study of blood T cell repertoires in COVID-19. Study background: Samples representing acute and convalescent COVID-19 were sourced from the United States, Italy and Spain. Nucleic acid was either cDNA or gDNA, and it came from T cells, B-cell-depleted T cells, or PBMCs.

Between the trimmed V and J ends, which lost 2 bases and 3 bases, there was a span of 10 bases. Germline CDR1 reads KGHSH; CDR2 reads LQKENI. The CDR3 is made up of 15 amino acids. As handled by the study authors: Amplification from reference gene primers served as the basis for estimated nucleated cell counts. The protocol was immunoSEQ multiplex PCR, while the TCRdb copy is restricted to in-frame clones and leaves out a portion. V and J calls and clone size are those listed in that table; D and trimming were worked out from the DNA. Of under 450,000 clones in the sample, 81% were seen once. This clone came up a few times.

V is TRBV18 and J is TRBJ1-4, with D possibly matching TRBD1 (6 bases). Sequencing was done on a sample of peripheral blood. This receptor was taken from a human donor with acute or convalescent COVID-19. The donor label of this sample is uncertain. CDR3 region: CASSPTQGANEKLFF. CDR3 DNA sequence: TGTGCCAGCTCACCAACACAGGGAGCTAATGAAAAACTGTTTTTT. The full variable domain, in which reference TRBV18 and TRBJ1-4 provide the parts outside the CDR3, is NAGVMQNPRHLVRRRGQEARLRCSPMKGHSHVYWYRQLPEEGLKFMVYLQKENIIDESGMPKERFSAEFPKEGPSILRIQQVVRGDSAAYFCASSPTQGANEKLFFGSGTQLSVL.